A single sample is the source of the 11 T cell receptor beta chains below, sequenced in a study of breast tumors, draining lymph nodes, adjacent tissues. In TCRdb, the multiplex PCR reads were re-called with MiXCR into one record per CDR3 protein. In the table there are about 140,000 distinct CDR3 sequences, about 30% of which are singletons. Axillary draining lymph nodes of breast cancer patients supplied the node samples. The sequencing sample was made of axillary lymph node tissue. All receptors come from a female donor with breast cancer. Some clones in this sample may be carry-over from other donors' samples.

The rearrangement joins TRBV2 to TRBJ2-5; TRBD2 agrees at 9 bases. V lost 5 bases and J lost 5; bases outside the gene matches: 15. Germline CDR1 reads SNHLY; CDR2 reads FYNNEI. The CDR3 length is 17 residues. In DNA form, the CDR3 reads TGTGCCAGCAGTCGGCTAGCGGGGTTTGGCACCGGGGAGACCCAGTACTTC. Translated: CASSRLAGFGTGETQYF.

This clonotype was counted at least ten times. The rearrangement joins TRBV20-1 to TRBJ1-5; D may be TRBD1 (6 bases). Germline lookup yields CDR1 DFQATT and CDR2 SNEGSKA (reference sequence). Trimming left V 0 bases short and J 4 bases short, with 13 bases between. The CDR3 loop spans 15 amino acids. Here the CDR3 DNA reads TGCAGTGCTAGAGATGCGAGACAGGCTAATCAGCCCCAGCATTTT. Translating gives CSARDARQANQPQHF.

Many counts were recorded for this clonotype. V is TRBV4-3 and J is TRBJ2-3; 9 nucleotides line up with TRBD2. This CDR3 is 18 amino acids long. Germline CDR1 LGHNA, CDR2 YSLEER. The V and J ends lost 4 bases and 0 bases, in that order; junction bases with no gene match: 11. This CDR3 is CASSPYHSSGVSTDTQYF. CDR3 in DNA: TGCGCCAGCAGCCCCTATCACTCTAGCGGGGTTAGCACAGATACGCAGTATTTT.

The chain carries TRBV12-3 or TRBV12-4 and TRBJ1-6; D gene unclear. This CDR3 is 12 amino acids long. Trimming removed 8 bases at V and 7 bases at J, with 9 bases between. The CDR3 DNA reads as TGTGCCAGCGCACTTCGGAATTCACCCCTCCACTTT. Translating gives CASALRNSPLHF.

Of note for this clonotype: A single base separates this from a much larger clone, so it may be a read error. The J gene is TRBJ2-7, the V gene TRBV27; TRBD1 matches at 10 bases. Germline V gives CDR1 MNHEY, CDR2 SMNVEV (reference sequence). The V and J ends lost 6 bases and 7 bases, in that order; junction bases with no gene match: 12. CDR3 length: 15 residues. The CDR3 loop is CASSGAGTGADEQYV. CDR3 nucleotide sequence: TGTGCCAGCAGCGGAGCCGGGACAGGGGCTGATGAGCAGTACGTC.

Concerning this clonotype itself: Possible read error: a much larger clone is one base away. V is TRBV28 and J is TRBJ1-2; D remains unclear. Per the germline V gene, CDR1 is MDHEN and CDR2 is SYDVKM. This CDR3 is built from 12 residues. The V end was cut by 8 bases, the J end by 8 bases, with 15 bases between. CDR3 sequence reads: CASGYNRYGYTF. The CDR3 DNA reads TGTGCCAGCGGCTACAATCGTTACGGCTACACCTTC.

About this clonotype itself: One base away lies a much larger clone, so this may be a sequencing read error. J is TRBJ1-2 and V is TRBV19; D is unclear. Germline CDR1 reads LNHDA; CDR2 reads SQIVND (reference sequence). The CDR3 is made up of 15 amino acids. The CDR3 DNA follows: TGTGCCGGTAGTATAAAAAGGGCTGAGAACTATGGCTACACCTTC. Amino acid sequence: CAGSIKRAENYGYTF. Full variable domain (remainder filled in from reference TRBV19 and TRBJ1-2): DGGITQSPKYLFRKEGQNVTLSCEQNLNHDAMYWYRQDPGQGLRLIYYSQIVNDFQKGDIAEGYSVSREKKESFPLTVTSAQKNPTAFYLCAGSIKRAENYGYTFGSGTRLTVV.

At least ten counts were recorded for this clonotype. The chain couples TRBV5-1 to TRBJ1-2, with TRBD1 as a possible D gene (6 bases). The CDR3 contains 13 residues. V lost 2 bases to trimming and J lost 3 bases, with 8 bases between them. The germline V gene has CDR1 SGHRS and CDR2 YFSETQ. The CDR3 DNA sequence: TGCGCCAGCAGCTTCAAGGGGGACTATGGCTACACCTTC. Translation: CASSFKGDYGYTF.

This clonotype has a count of ten or more. The chain has TRBV18 and TRBJ2-1, with D hard to call. The CDR3 loop spans 14 amino acids. The germline V gene encodes CDR1 KGHSH and CDR2 LQKENI. V gave up 1 base and J gave up 5 bases, with 9 bases separating them. The CDR3 coding sequence is TGTGCCAGCTCACCACAGGCAGTAAACAATGAGCAGTTCTTC. Protein product: CASSPQAVNNEQFF.

There are many counts of this clonotype. The V gene is TRBV12-3 or TRBV12-4, the J gene TRBJ1-5; D is uncertain. The CDR3 spans 11 residues. Trimming stripped 2 bases from V and 4 bases from J, with 0 bases between. The CDR3 reads CASSLNQPQHF. The CDR3 region has the DNA TGTGCCAGCAGTTTAAATCAGCCCCAGCATTTT.

Ten or more counts support this clonotype. This chain uses TRBV19 with TRBJ1-3, with D hard to call. Trimming shortened V by 5 bases and J by 0 bases, and 17 bases separated the two germline ends. This CDR3 region has 17 residues. Germline V CDR1 and CDR2: LNHDA, SQIVND (reference sequence). As DNA, the CDR3 is TGTGCCAGTAGTCTAGGACCTCTACTCGCCTCTGGAAACACCATATATTTT. It yields the protein CASSLGPLLASGNTIYF. The entire variable domain, with the rest obtained from reference TRBV19 and TRBJ1-3, is as follows: DGGITQSPKYLFRKEGQNVTLSCEQNLNHDAMYWYRQDPGQGLRLIYYSQIVNDFQKGDIAEGYSVSREKKESFPLTVTSAQKNPTAFYLCASSLGPLLASGNTIYFGEGSWLTVV.